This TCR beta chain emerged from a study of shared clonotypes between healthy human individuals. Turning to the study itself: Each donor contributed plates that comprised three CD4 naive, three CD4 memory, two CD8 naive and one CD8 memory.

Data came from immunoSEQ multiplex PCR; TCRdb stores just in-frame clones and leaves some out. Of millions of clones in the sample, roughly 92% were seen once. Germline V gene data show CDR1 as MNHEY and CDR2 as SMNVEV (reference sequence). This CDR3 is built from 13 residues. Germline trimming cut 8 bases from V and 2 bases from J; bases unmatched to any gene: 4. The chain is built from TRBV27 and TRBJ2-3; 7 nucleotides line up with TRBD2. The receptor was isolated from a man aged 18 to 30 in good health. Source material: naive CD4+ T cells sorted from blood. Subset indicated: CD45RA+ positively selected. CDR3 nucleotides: TGTGCCAGCTGGGGGAGGGCCACAGATACGCAGTATTTT. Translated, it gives CASWGRATDTQYF.